Below, one T cell receptor (beta chain) is given with its context. What it binds is unknown. This entry comes from a study of shared clonotypes between healthy human individuals. Study-level results: Sequencing of the sorted subsets was shown by rarefaction to be incomplete despite large depth.

With V trimmed by 6 bases and J by 7 bases, 5 bases remained unmatched. Germline lookup yields CDR1 WSHSY and CDR2 SAAADI. CDR3 size: 15 residues. Repertoires were generated with immunoSEQ multiplex PCR, while TCRdb's copy carries only in-frame clones and drops some. This table has about 1.5 million clones, around 95% appearing once. The chain is built from TRBV10-2 and TRBJ2-2; TRBD2 matches 13 bases. Sequencing input: naive CD4+ T cells sorted from blood. The subset here: CD45RA+ positively selected. The sequence came from a man aged 30 to 45 in good health. CDR3 in amino acids: CASSQTSGRSGELFF. As DNA, the CDR3 is TGCGCCAGCAGCCAGACTAGCGGGAGGAGCGGGGAGCTGTTTTTT.